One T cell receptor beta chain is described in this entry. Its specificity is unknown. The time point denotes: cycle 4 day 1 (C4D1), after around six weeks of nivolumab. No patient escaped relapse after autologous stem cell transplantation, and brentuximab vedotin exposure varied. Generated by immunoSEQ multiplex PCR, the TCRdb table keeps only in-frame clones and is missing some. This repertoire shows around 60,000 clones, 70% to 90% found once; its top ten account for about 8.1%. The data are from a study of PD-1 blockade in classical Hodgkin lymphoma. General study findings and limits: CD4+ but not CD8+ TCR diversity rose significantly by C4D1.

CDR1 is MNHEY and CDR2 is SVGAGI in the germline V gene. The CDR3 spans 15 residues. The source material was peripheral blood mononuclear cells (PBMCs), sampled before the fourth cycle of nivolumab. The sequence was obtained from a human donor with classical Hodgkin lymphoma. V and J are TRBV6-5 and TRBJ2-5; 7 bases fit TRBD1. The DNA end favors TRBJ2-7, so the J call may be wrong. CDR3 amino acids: CASSYHNRGSYEQYF. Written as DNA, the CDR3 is TGTGCCAGCAGTTATCATAACAGGGGCTCCTACGAGCAGTACTTC.